The 14 T cell receptor beta chains reported below all come from one sample, sequenced in a study of T cells in Graves' hyperthyroidism and ophthalmopathy. RNA transcripts served as the template for amplifying TCR beta CDR3 regions. With the HTBI primer set, the TCR CDR3 went through a first round of RT-PCR. TCRdb re-analysed the multiplex PCR reads in MiXCR, keeping a single row per CDR3 protein. The sample includes about 99,000 distinct CDR3 sequences, roughly 47% seen only once; the top ten take about a quarter. Sequenced material: blood. These receptors came from a man aged 35-49 years with Graves' hyperthyroidism.

V usage is TRBV29-1 and J usage is TRBJ1-6, with TRBD1 matching over 9 bases. The CDR3 consists of 14 residues. Germline loops: CDR1 SQVTM, CDR2 ANQGSEA. V was pared by 1 base and J by 10 bases, with 5 bases of the junction left unmatched. The CDR3 nucleotides read TGCAGCGTTGAAGCCGGGACAGGGTTGTCACCCCTCCACTTT. This encodes CSVEAGTGLSPLHF.

The CDR3 bases are TGTGCCAGCAGCCAAGATAAGCTGGGAAGGGGGCAAGCTTTCTTT. Residues: CASSQDKLGRGQAFF. The chain is built from TRBV2 and TRBJ1-1; 7 bases line up with TRBD1. The germline V gene has CDR1 SNHLY and CDR2 FYNNEI. The CDR3 runs to 15 residues. The trim removed 6 bases at V and 9 bases at J, leaving 16 bases unmatched.

This clonotype appeared a single time. This may come from a read error, since a much larger clone is one base off. The chain has TRBV6-5 and TRBJ2-5, with 7 bases matching TRBD1. CDR1 is MNHEY, CDR2 SVGAGI, per germline. The CDR3 sequence is 17 residues long. CDR3 region: CASSLLTTGTYQETLYF. For the CDR3, the DNA is TGTGCCAGCAGCCTTCTCACGACAGGGACATACCAAGAGACCCTGTACTTC.

In its sample, this clonotype was seen once. Without the conserved terminal phenylalanine or tryptophan, this CDR3 likely stems from a read error. The DNA is left out, because the CDR3 cannot be placed on it with certainty; the CDR3 is given as TCRdb lists it. The V gene is TRBV5-6, the J gene TRBJ1-2; the listed D gene, TRBD1, was not tested against the DNA. Germline CDR1 and CDR2: SGHDT and YYEEEE. The CDR3 is 9 residues long, counting both termini. CDR3 amino acids: CASSRPGAV.

V and J are TRBV20-1 and TRBJ1-2; 12 nucleotides line up with TRBD1. Germline V CDR1 and CDR2: DFQATT, SNEGSKA (reference sequence). The length of the CDR3 is 19 residues. V gave up 5 bases and J gave up 8 bases; unmatched junction bases: 24. DNA for the CDR3: TGCAGTGCTGAAGGACTTACCGGGACAGGGGGCGTTTTCACTGAGGGCTACACCTTC. It translates to CSAEGLTGTGGVFTEGYTF.

The chain is built from TRBV2 and TRBJ2-7; TRBD1 or TRBD2 may be the D gene (5 bases each). V lost 8 bases to trimming and J lost 5 bases, with 19 bases between them. This CDR3 is built from 14 residues. Germline CDR1 and CDR2: SNHLY and FYNNEI. DNA for the CDR3: TGTGCCAGCGGAGAGTTGCCTCAGGGAGACGAGCAGTACTTC. It yields the protein CASGELPQGDEQYF.

This clonotype was recorded a few times. The genes are TRBV2 and TRBJ2-7, with D tentatively TRBD1 (5 bases). Germline V gene lookup returns CDR1 SNHLY and CDR2 FYNNEI. CDR3 length: 12 residues. V was shortened by 10 bases and J by 2 bases, with 12 bases between the two germline ends. This CDR3 is CATSGPAYEQYF. The CDR3, as DNA: TGTGCCACATCAGGGCCAGCCTACGAGCAGTACTTC.

Many counts were recorded for this clonotype. This CDR3 is CASSLDRALGNQPQHF. The CDR3 coding sequence is TGTGCCAGCAGCTTAGATAGGGCGTTGGGCAATCAGCCCCAGCATTTT. V usage is TRBV7-8 and J usage is TRBJ1-5; D is undetermined. The CDR3 is 16 amino acids. With 1 base removed from V and 2 bases from J, the gap between germline ends came to 12 bases. CDR1 and CDR2 (germline): SGHVS, FQNEAQ. Complete variable domain (other parts from reference TRBV7-8 and TRBJ1-5): GAGVSQSPRYKVAKRGQDVALRCDPISGHVSLFWYQQALGQGPEFLTYFQNEAQLDKSGLPSDRFFAERPEGSVSTLKIQRTQQEDSAVYLCASSLDRALGNQPQHFGDGTRLSIL.

This clonotype was seen repeatedly, ten times or more. CDR3 residues: CASTPLQGELRTFF. Here the CDR3 DNA reads TGTGCCAGTACGCCCCTTCAGGGAGAGTTGCGAACTTTCTTT. The chain uses TRBV2 and TRBJ1-1; D may be TRBD1 (5 bases). This CDR3 has 14 amino acids. Trimming stripped 9 bases from V and 12 bases from J, with 26 bases between. CDR1 SNHLY and CDR2 FYNNEI come from the germline V gene.

This clonotype was detected many times. The chain is built from TRBV13 and TRBJ2-1, with 7 bases that match TRBD2. Germline V gene lookup returns CDR1 PRHDT and CDR2 FYEKMQ (reference sequence). Losses at the gene ends were 5 bases for V and 3 bases for J; bases not matched to a gene: 13. This CDR3 spans 17 amino acids. CDR3 protein: CASSLPRAGVDYNEQFF. For the CDR3, the DNA is TGTGCCAGCAGCCTCCCCCGGGCGGGAGTCGACTACAATGAGCAGTTCTTC.

This clonotype was recorded many times. J is TRBJ1-4 and V is TRBV2; 9 bases are a match to TRBD1. Germline V gene lookup returns CDR1 SNHLY and CDR2 FYNNEI. V dropped 6 bases and J dropped 6; count of bases not matched to a gene: 5. CDR3 size: 14 residues. This CDR3 is CASRRQGVDEKLFF. In DNA, the CDR3 is TGTGCCAGCAGACGACAGGGGGTTGATGAAAAACTGTTTTTT.

In the case of this clonotype: At one end the junction does not follow the germline gene, possibly because of a read error. This chain connects TRBV2 to TRBJ1-4; 8 bases are a match to TRBD1. The length of the CDR3 is 12 residues. The germline V gene encodes CDR1 SNHLY and CDR2 FYNNEI. In DNA form, the CDR3 reads TGTGCCAAATCAGGGGGCGTTGAAAAATTGTTTTTT. It specifies CAKSGGVEKLFF. The full variable domain, completed using reference TRBV2 and TRBJ1-4, is EPEVTQTPSHQVTQMGQEVILRCVPISNHLYFYWYRQILGQKVEFLVSFYNNEISEKSEIFDDQFSVERPDGSNFTLKIRSTKLEDSAMYFCAKSGGVEKLFFGSGTQLSVL.

Details on this clonotype: Since the CDR3 does not end with the conserved phenylalanine or tryptophan, this likely comes from a read error. The genes are TRBV10-3 and TRBJ1-1; TRBD1 matches 7 bases. The CDR3 loop spans 13 amino acids. The trim removed 6 bases at V and 3 bases at J, leaving 4 bases unmatched. Germline assignment: CDR1 ENHRY and CDR2 SYGVKD. The CDR3 sequence: CAISKGTDTEAFL. CDR3 DNA: TGTGCCATCAGCAAGGGGACAGACACTGAAGCTTTCTTG.

The chain uses TRBV29-1 and TRBJ2-1; no clear D. Trimming left V 7 bases short and J 10 bases short, with 8 bases between. This CDR3 is 9 amino acids long. The germline CDR1 and CDR2 sequences are SQVTM and ANQGSEA. CDR3 amino acids: CSGTREQFF. The CDR3 DNA reads TGCAGCGGGACCAGGGAGCAGTTCTTC.